One and the same sample provided the 16 T cell receptor beta chains below, sequenced in a study of cytomegalovirus exposure and HLA in healthy donors (dated by TCRdb to about 2017). The library was obtained by the immunoSEQ multiplex PCR assay. The multiplex PCR relied on a mix of 60 forward primers for TCR Vbeta segments and 13 reverse primers for TCR Jbeta segments. The source is immuneACCESS, and TCRdb retained only in-frame sequences with V and J called. Part of the clones is not carried over; for the studies checked, unresolved V genes explain less than half of this, and the remainder is unexplained. Within this sample are roughly 40,000 clones, with about four fifths of them counted one time only. Of the sample, about 9.3% is held by the ten largest clones. Sequencing was done on a sample of PBMCs. These receptor sequences come from a woman between 35 and 50 years old in good health and CMV-seronegative.

This rearrangement joins TRBV7-9 to TRBJ1-5, with TRBD1 matching 7 bases. Trimming cost V 4 bases and J 3 bases; bases outside gene matches: 9. The CDR3 length is 16 residues. CDR1 is SEHNR, CDR2 FQNEAQ, per germline (reference sequence). The CDR3 is CASSSTGTGDNQPQHF. DNA for the CDR3: TGTGCCAGCAGCTCGACAGGGACGGGGGACAATCAGCCCCAGCATTTT.

This rearrangement joins TRBV27 to TRBJ1-2; D might be TRBD1 (5 bases). The germline CDR1 and CDR2 sequences are MNHEY and SMNVEV (reference sequence). Deletions cut 6 bases from V and 6 bases from J, with 14 bases between. The CDR3 extends over 13 amino acids. The CDR3 coding sequence is TGTGCCAGCAGCCGAGCCCCCAGGGATGGCTACACCTTC. Translating it yields CASSRAPRDGYTF.

The V call is TRBV4-2, the J call TRBJ1-2, with 7 bases that match TRBD1. This CDR3 comprises 14 residues. In germline, CDR1 is LGHNA, CDR2 YNFKEQ. V was clipped by 3 bases and J by 6 bases; unmatched bases: 7. The CDR3 DNA sequence: TGTGCCAGCAGCCAGCCGACAGGGAGGAATGGCTACACCTTC. This translates into CASSQPTGRNGYTF.

The J gene is TRBJ1-1, the V gene TRBV19, with 8 bases identical to TRBD1. Germline CDR1 reads LNHDA; CDR2 reads SQIVND (reference sequence). V trimming: 5 bases; J trimming: 10 bases; junction bases outside the gene matches: 6. CDR3 length: 12 residues. CDR3: CASSLQGERAFF. The DNA for the CDR3 is TGTGCCAGTAGTCTACAGGGGGAGAGAGCTTTCTTT.

This clone was detected a few times. The chain has TRBV5-1 and TRBJ2-7, with 9 bases matching TRBD1. Germline V CDR1 and CDR2: SGHRS, YFSETQ. The CDR3 is made up of 19 amino acids. V shed 4 bases, J shed 0 bases, and the junction held 17 bases outside the gene matches. CDR3 nucleotide sequence: TGCGCCAGCAGCCAGGACGGGGACAGGGCCCCCAAAAGCTCCTACGAGCAGTACGTC. Translated, it gives CASSQDGDRAPKSSYEQYV.

The gene calls are TRBV28 and TRBJ1-1; D call uncertain. Germline V CDR1 and CDR2: MDHEN, SYDVKM. The CDR3 covers 13 residues. Trimming pared 6 bases from V and 0 bases from J, leaving 8 bases between. This CDR3 is CASSVRMNTEAFF. CDR3 in DNA: TGTGCCAGCAGCGTCAGAATGAACACTGAAGCTTTCTTT.

The chain recombines TRBV5-6 with TRBJ2-1, with 8 bases that match TRBD2. The CDR3 is made up of 14 amino acids. In germline, CDR1 is SGHDT, CDR2 YYEEEE. V was clipped by 1 base and J by 3 bases; unmatched bases: 0. DNA of the CDR3: TGTGCCAGCAGCTTGCGGGGGGGCTACAATGAGCAGTTCTTC. Translating gives CASSLRGGYNEQFF.

V is TRBV2 and J is TRBJ1-6, with TRBD1 matching over 9 bases. The CDR3 runs to 14 residues. CDR1 is SNHLY and CDR2 is FYNNEI in the germline V gene. V gave up 7 bases and J gave up 9 bases; unmatched junction bases: 7. The chain's CDR3 is CASNPGTGSSPLHF. CDR3 DNA: TGTGCCAGCAACCCCGGGACAGGGTCTTCACCCCTCCACTTT.

The chain uses TRBV2 and TRBJ1-6; D unresolved. The CDR3 spans 13 residues. V was trimmed by 0 bases and J by 8 bases, leaving 5 bases between them. The germline gives CDR1 SNHLY, CDR2 FYNNEI. CDR3 residues: CASSEAGDSPLHF. Here the CDR3 DNA reads TGTGCCAGCAGTGAAGCGGGAGATTCACCCCTCCACTTT.

The rearrangement uses TRBV18 and TRBJ2-7, with D possibly TRBD2 on 5 matching bases. Germline CDR1 reads KGHSH; CDR2 reads LQKENI. V dropped 0 bases and J dropped 3 bases, with 12 bases sitting between them. The CDR3 spans 15 residues. CDR3 DNA: TGTGCCAGCTCACCACCAGATCCGGGAAGCTACGAGCAGTACTTC. Its translation: CASSPPDPGSYEQYF. The variable domain in full, with the rest retrieved from reference TRBV18 and TRBJ2-7, is NAGVMQNPRHLVRRRGQEARLRCSPMKGHSHVYWYRQLPEEGLKFMVYLQKENIIDESGMPKERFSAEFPKEGPSILRIQQVVRGDSAAYFCASSPPDPGSYEQYFGPGTRLTVT.

The chain recombines TRBV7-2 with TRBJ1-2; D gene ambiguous. Trimming stripped 5 bases from V and 8 bases from J, with 12 bases between. Per germline, CDR1 SGHTA and CDR2 FQGNSA. CDR3 length equals 12 residues. CDR3 coding DNA: TGTGCCAGCAGCCCGGCAGCGGAGGGCTACACCTTC. This encodes CASSPAAEGYTF.

This chain joins TRBV7-9 and TRBJ1-2, with 8 bases fitting TRBD1. Per the germline V gene, CDR1 is SEHNR and CDR2 is FQNEAQ (reference sequence). The CDR3 covers 13 residues. After removal of 5 bases from V and 4 bases from J, the junction contained 3 bases not matched to a gene. In DNA form, the CDR3 reads TGTGCCAGCAGCCCGGACAGGGCCTATGGCTACACCTTC. This gives the protein CASSPDRAYGYTF.

On this clone itself: The same CDR3 can be traced to other DNA sequences in this sample. This sequence joins TRBV4-1 and TRBJ1-2; possibly TRBD1 for D (5 bases). V was clipped by 1 base and J by 4 bases, with 13 bases between them. CDR3 size: 15 residues. CDR1 is MGHRA, CDR2 YSYEKL, per germline. In DNA form, the CDR3 reads TGCGCCAGCAGCCAAGCCGGGCAGGGCAGCTATGGCTACACCTTC. Protein product: CASSQAGQGSYGYTF.

Comment on this clone: One junction end disagrees with the germline gene, perhaps due to a read error. The same CDR3 is also encoded by other DNA sequences in this sample. The DNA for the CDR3 is TGCGCCAGCAGTTACTCCGGCAGGAACAATGAGCAGTTCTTC. Its translation: CASSYSGRNNEQFF. This sequence joins TRBV6-6 and TRBJ2-1; D unresolved. The CDR3 sequence is 14 residues long. Germline lookup yields CDR1 MNHNY and CDR2 SVGAGI (reference sequence).

The chain combines TRBV6-1 with TRBJ1-1, with 11 bases identical to TRBD1. From germline, CDR1 is MNHNS and CDR2 SASEGT. J lost 4 bases, V lost 4 bases, and 2 bases had no gene match. The CDR3 spans 14 residues. CDR3 region: CASSGGQGATEAFF. In DNA form, the CDR3 reads TGTGCCAGCAGTGGCGGACAGGGGGCCACTGAAGCTTTCTTT.

This chain connects TRBV5-8 to TRBJ1-1; possible D gene TRBD1, 5 bases. Trimming left V 0 bases short and J 8 bases short, with 11 bases between. CDR3 length equals 13 residues. The V gene's germline CDR1 is SGHTS and CDR2 YDEGEE. The CDR3 is CASSLEIQEEAFF. CDR3 in DNA: TGTGCCAGCAGCTTGGAAATACAGGAAGAAGCTTTCTTT.